The T cell receptor (beta chain) under discussion was sequenced for a study of graft-versus-host responses after intestinal transplantation. Across the whole study: The recipients all started with anti-thymocyte globulin induction and then took tacrolimus and steroids for approximately 3 years. Study-wide results and limits: Recipient marrow contained GvH clones, some of which appeared first in ileum or blood.

This clone was counted a few times. The antigen is not known. The starting material, graft tissue, was processed to release intraepithelial and lamina propria lymphocytes. Here immunoSEQ multiplex PCR was the method, and the copy in TCRdb shows in-frame clones only, minus some. The sample includes about 7,400 clones, approximately 64% of them seen just once. Deletions cut 0 bases from V and 4 bases from J, with 7 bases between. Per the germline V gene, CDR1 is SGHNT and CDR2 is YYREEE (reference sequence). CDR3 size: 13 residues. Specimen: ileum tissue, collected around 460 days after transplant. This chain uses TRBV5-4 with TRBJ1-2, with D possibly matching TRBD1 (5 bases). The TCR was taken from a human patient who received an intestinal transplant, so some T cells may come from the graft donor. CDR3 sequence: CASSLDGTYGYTF. CDR3 DNA: TGTGCCAGCAGCTTGGACGGGACCTATGGCTACACCTTC. The full variable domain, with the rest looked up from reference TRBV5-4 and TRBJ1-2, is ETGVTQSPTHLIKTRGQQVTLRCSSQSGHNTVSWYQQALGQGPQFIFQYYREEENGRGNFPPRFSGLQFPNYSSELNVNALELDDSALYLCASSLDGTYGYTFGSGTRLTVV.